Listed here are 32 T cell receptor beta chains from one sample, sequenced in a study of T cells in Graves' hyperthyroidism and ophthalmopathy. Amplification of TCR beta CDR3 regions used RNA as the template. With the HTBI primer set, the TCR CDR3 went through a first round of RT-PCR. TCRdb re-called the multiplex PCR reads through MiXCR, storing one row per CDR3 protein. The table has about 740,000 distinct CDR3 sequences, 12% to 15% seen once. The sequencing sample was made of blood. The receptors derive from a young woman with Graves' hyperthyroidism.

This clonotype was detected only a few times. The chain couples TRBV4-1 to TRBJ1-3; D gene unclear. The germline CDR1 and CDR2 sequences are MGHRA and YSYEKL. This CDR3 has 15 residues. V gave up 1 base and J gave up 5 bases, with 12 bases separating them. The CDR3 loop is CASSQGRTPRNTIYF. In DNA form, the CDR3 reads TGCGCCAGCAGCCAAGGTCGGACCCCGAGAAACACCATATATTTT.

There are many counts of this clonotype. The J gene is TRBJ2-7, the V gene TRBV7-2, with D unresolved. Germline lookup yields CDR1 SGHTA and CDR2 FQGNSA. This CDR3 is 17 amino acids long. The V end was cut by 0 bases, the J end by 2 bases, with 17 bases between. The DNA for the CDR3 is TGTGCCAGCAGCTTAGCGGCAATCGGTAGCCGTACCTACGAGCAGTACTTC. It specifies CASSLAAIGSRTYEQYF.

This clonotype was observed at least ten times. The CDR3 DNA reads as TGTGCCAGCAGTGGGGGGGTAGCGGACTCCTACGAGCAGTACTTC. Protein product: CASSGGVADSYEQYF. The rearrangement links TRBV27 to TRBJ2-7; 7 bases line up with TRBD2. The junction had 7 bases not matched to a gene; V was cut back by 5 bases and J by 0 bases. CDR1 is MNHEY and CDR2 is SMNVEV in the germline V gene (reference sequence). CDR3 length: 15 amino acids.

This clonotype was seen ten or more times. This chain uses TRBV10-3 with TRBJ2-5; D call uncertain. The CDR3 loop spans 12 amino acids. V lost 6 bases and J lost 4, with 9 bases in between. Per the germline V gene, CDR1 is ENHRY and CDR2 is SYGVKD. The CDR3 is CAIRDSLETQYF. The DNA for the CDR3 is TGTGCCATCAGAGACTCACTAGAGACCCAGTACTTC.

This clonotype was observed many times. The chain recombines TRBV2 with TRBJ2-3; 14 bases are shared with TRBD2. With V trimmed by 5 bases and J by 0 bases, 4 bases remained unmatched. The V gene's germline CDR1 is SNHLY and CDR2 FYNNEI. The CDR3 sequence is 17 residues long. The CDR3 coding sequence is TGTGCCAGCAGTCGTCGACTAGCGGGAGGGAGCACAGATACGCAGTATTTT. Its protein is CASSRRLAGGSTDTQYF. The variable domain in full, completed from reference TRBV2 and TRBJ2-3, reads EPEVTQTPSHQVTQMGQEVILRCVPISNHLYFYWYRQILGQKVEFLVSFYNNEISEKSEIFDDQFSVERPDGSNFTLKIRSTKLEDSAMYFCASSRRLAGGSTDTQYFGPGTRLTVL.

This clonotype was seen repeatedly, ten times or more. The chain couples TRBV5-1 to TRBJ2-7; 12 bases are a match to TRBD1. This CDR3 has 16 amino acids. V lost 1 base and J lost 9; bases outside the gene matches: 11. Germline assignment: CDR1 SGHRS and CDR2 YFSETQ. CDR3 region: CASSLSAGTGGGWQYF. DNA of the CDR3: TGCGCCAGCAGCTTGTCGGCCGGGACAGGGGGCGGATGGCAGTACTTC.

This rearrangement joins TRBV20-1 to TRBJ2-7, with D possibly called TRBD1 or TRBD2 (5 bases each). Trimming removed 3 bases from V and 3 bases from J, with 9 bases in between. CDR3 length: 12 residues. CDR1 and CDR2 from the germline V gene are DFQATT and SNEGSKA (reference sequence). CDR3: CSARPGSYEQYF. CDR3 in DNA: TGCAGTGCTAGGCCAGGGAGCTACGAGCAGTACTTC.

The chain links TRBV19 to TRBJ2-2, with no clear D. The germline gives CDR1 LNHDA, CDR2 SQIVND (reference sequence). This CDR3 spans 15 amino acids. V lost 5 bases and J 13 bases, leaving 23 bases between the germline ends. The CDR3 sequence: CASSLKDRNPARLFF. DNA for the CDR3: TGTGCCAGTAGTTTAAAGGATCGGAATCCGGCGCGGCTGTTTTTT.

This clonotype was recorded a few times. V gene TRBV20-1 combines with J gene TRBJ2-3; D may be TRBD2 (7 bases). The CDR3 has 16 amino acids. CDR1 is DFQATT and CDR2 is SNEGSKA in the germline V gene (reference sequence). V was pared by 0 bases and J by 6 bases, with 19 bases between. The chain's CDR3 is CSARDMRGGGMDTQYF. The CDR3 nucleotides are TGCAGTGCTAGAGATATGAGGGGGGGAGGGATGGATACGCAGTATTTT.

This clonotype occurred many times. The chain has TRBV6-5 and TRBJ1-5; the D gene is possibly TRBD1 (5 bases). With 3 bases removed from V and 5 bases from J, the gap between germline ends came to 8 bases. There are 13 residues in the CDR3. Germline V gene data show CDR1 as MNHEY and CDR2 as SVGAGI. The DNA of the CDR3 is TGTGCCAGCAGTTATCTCAGGGATCAGCCCCAGCATTTT. This translates into CASSYLRDQPQHF.

This clonotype was recorded a few times. This chain connects TRBV27 to TRBJ1-5; D not resolved. Germline V gives CDR1 MNHEY, CDR2 SMNVEV (reference sequence). V lost 3 bases to trimming and J lost 2 bases, with 11 bases between them. This CDR3 contains 15 residues. CDR3 DNA: TGTGCCAGCAGTTTTATGGGTACGGGCAATCAGCCCCAGCATTTT. Encoded protein: CASSFMGTGNQPQHF.

This clonotype was seen only a few times. The chain joins TRBV14 to TRBJ1-3, with a possible D match to TRBD1 (5 bases). V lost 3 bases and J 10 bases, leaving 19 bases between the germline ends. This CDR3 region has 15 residues. The germline V gene has CDR1 SGHDN and CDR2 FVKESK. This CDR3 is CASSQAAGGVRTIYF. The CDR3 DNA reads as TGTGCCAGCAGCCAGGCCGCGGGGGGAGTGAGGACCATATATTTT.

This clonotype was observed a handful of times. This sequence joins TRBV28 and TRBJ1-5; no reliable D call. CDR1 and CDR2 (germline): MDHEN, SYDVKM. V was pared by 9 bases and J by 0 bases, with 12 bases between. This CDR3 is 14 amino acids long. CDR3: CASRSRHSNQPQHF. CDR3 DNA: TGTGCCAGTCGGAGCAGGCATAGCAATCAGCCCCAGCATTTT.

Many counts were recorded for this clonotype. The V and J genes are TRBV3-1 and TRBJ2-5; TRBD1 is a possible D gene (6 bases). The CDR3 extends over 14 amino acids. Trimming removed 1 base from V and 13 bases from J, with 19 bases in between. From germline, CDR1 is LGHDT and CDR2 YNNKEL (reference sequence). CDR3 nucleotides: TGTGCCAGCAGCCAAGCCGGGACAAGTACAAGGAGGTACTTC. Its translation: CASSQAGTSTRRYF.

This clonotype was seen at least ten times. The chain has TRBV2 and TRBJ2-7; TRBD2 agrees at 15 bases. Germline CDR1 reads SNHLY; CDR2 reads FYNNEI. This CDR3 region has 15 residues. V lost 8 bases, J lost 5 bases, and 7 bases stayed unmatched. CDR3 DNA sequence: TGTGCCAGCCAGGGACTAGCGGGAGGAACGGACGAGCAGTACTTC. Its protein is CASQGLAGGTDEQYF. The full variable domain, in which reference TRBV2 and TRBJ2-7 provide the parts outside the CDR3, is EPEVTQTPSHQVTQMGQEVILRCVPISNHLYFYWYRQILGQKVEFLVSFYNNEISEKSEIFDDQFSVERPDGSNFTLKIRSTKLEDSAMYFCASQGLAGGTDEQYFGPGTRLTVT.

This chain connects TRBV9 to TRBJ1-1, with TRBD1 matching 9 bases. The CDR3 consists of 14 residues. CDR1 and CDR2 (germline): SGDLS, YYNGEE. With V trimmed by 3 bases and J by 4 bases, 4 bases remained unmatched. Here the CDR3 reads CASSATGGGTEAFF. The CDR3 nucleotides read TGTGCCAGCAGCGCTACAGGGGGCGGCACTGAAGCTTTCTTT. Based on the CDR3 plus reference TRBV9 and TRBJ1-1, the full variable domain is DSGVTQTPKHLITATGQRVTLRCSPRSGDLSVYWYQQSLDQGLQFLIQYYNGEERAKGNILERFSAQQFPDLHSELNLSSLELGDSALYFCASSATGGGTEAFFGQGTRLTVV.

Many counts were recorded for this clonotype. The V call is TRBV12-3 or TRBV12-4, the J call TRBJ1-1; D unresolved. CDR3 length: 10 amino acids. V dropped 5 bases and J dropped 5 bases, with 3 bases sitting between them. The CDR3 region has the DNA TGTGCCAGCAGTATTACTGAAGCTTTCTTT. This encodes CASSITEAFF.

Many counts were recorded for this clonotype. This rearrangement joins TRBV28 to TRBJ2-1; 11 bases agree with TRBD2. The ends lost 4 bases at V and 5 bases at J; junction bases unmatched: 7. The germline gives CDR1 MDHEN, CDR2 SYDVKM. This CDR3 has 16 residues. CDR3 sequence reads: CASSSPTSGVNNEQFF. Written as DNA, the CDR3 is TGTGCCAGCAGTTCCCCGACTAGCGGGGTAAACAATGAGCAGTTCTTC.

The genes are TRBV10-3 and TRBJ2-3, with 11 bases that match TRBD2. The CDR3 length is 17 residues. Germline lookup yields CDR1 ENHRY and CDR2 SYGVKD. V gave up 2 bases and J gave up 2 bases; unmatched junction bases: 6. The CDR3 DNA reads TGTGCCATCAGTGAGGTGGCTAGCGGGAGGTCCACAGATACGCAGTATTTT. It translates to CAISEVASGRSTDTQYF.

This clonotype was counted at least ten times. The chain joins TRBV11-2 to TRBJ2-7, with TRBD1 as a possible D gene (6 bases). Trimming pared 3 bases from V and 0 bases from J, leaving 9 bases between. This CDR3 has 14 residues. Germline V lookup: CDR1 SGHAT, CDR2 FQNNGV. CDR3 sequence: CASSFQGSSYEQYF. CDR3 nucleotide sequence: TGTGCCAGCAGCTTCCAGGGGAGCTCCTACGAGCAGTACTTC.

This clonotype came up many times. The CDR3 nucleotides are TGCAGTGCTAGAGATGGGAACACCGGGGAGCTGTTTTTT. Protein product: CSARDGNTGELFF. The chain couples TRBV20-1 to TRBJ2-2; D call uncertain. With 0 bases removed from V and 1 base from J, the gap between germline ends came to 3 bases. CDR1 is DFQATT and CDR2 is SNEGSKA in the germline V gene (reference sequence). This CDR3 comprises 13 residues.

This clonotype was counted at least ten times. V gene TRBV30 combines with J gene TRBJ1-1; no clear D. The CDR3 loop spans 13 amino acids. Deletions cut 0 bases from V and 6 bases from J, with 11 bases between. From germline, CDR1 is GTSNPN and CDR2 SVGIG (reference sequence). This CDR3 is CAWSVSVSAEAFF. The CDR3 DNA reads as TGTGCCTGGAGTGTAAGCGTAAGCGCTGAAGCTTTCTTT. The full variable domain, its missing parts supplied by reference TRBV30 and TRBJ1-1, is SQTIHQWPATLVQPVGSPLSLECTVEGTSNPNLYWYRQAAGRGLQLLFYSVGIGQISSEVPQNLSASRPQDRQFILSSKKLLLSDSGFYLCAWSVSVSAEAFFGQGTRLTVV.

The rearrangement joins TRBV15 to TRBJ2-1; D remains ambiguous. CDR1 is LNHNV and CDR2 is YYDKDF in the germline V gene (reference sequence). V lost 5 bases, J lost 8 bases, and 10 bases lay in between. The CDR3 length is 12 residues. The CDR3 DNA is TGTGCCACCAGCCTATCTGAGTATGAGCAGTTCTTC. This translates into CATSLSEYEQFF.

This clonotype was counted between two and nine times. The rearrangement joins TRBV7-3 to TRBJ2-3, with TRBD2 matching 10 bases. With V trimmed by 5 bases and J by 2 bases, 7 bases remained unmatched. This CDR3 is built from 16 residues. Germline values: CDR1 SGHTA, CDR2 FQGTGA. The CDR3 reads CASSPTSGLLTDTQYF. CDR3 DNA: TGTGCCAGCAGCCCGACTAGCGGGCTACTCACAGATACGCAGTATTTT. Combining the CDR3 with reference TRBV7-3 and TRBJ2-3 gives the whole variable domain GAGVSQTPSNKVTEKGKYVELRCDPISGHTALYWYRQSLGQGPEFLIYFQGTGAADDSGLPNDRFFAVRPEGSVSTLKIQRTERGDSAVYLCASSPTSGLLTDTQYFGPGTRLTVL.

Ten or more counts support this clonotype. The J gene is TRBJ2-1, the V gene TRBV27; possibly TRBD1 or TRBD2 for D (5 bases each). From germline, CDR1 is MNHEY and CDR2 SMNVEV (reference sequence). V was trimmed by 7 bases and J by 6 bases, leaving 16 bases between them. The CDR3 totals 14 residues. The CDR3 loop reads CASKVLVGRNEQFF. The CDR3 nucleotides are TGTGCCAGCAAGGTACTAGTGGGGCGCAATGAGCAGTTCTTC.

The CDR3 is CASSSRTSGYNEQYF. The CDR3 nucleotides are TGTGCCAGCAGCTCCCGGACTAGCGGCTACAATGAGCAGTACTTC. The chain combines TRBV7-8 with TRBJ2-1; 10 nucleotides agree with TRBD2. Near its end, the DNA agrees better with TRBJ2-7, so the J call may be wrong. Germline V gives CDR1 SGHVS, CDR2 FQNEAQ. The CDR3 contains 15 residues.

V and J are TRBV27 and TRBJ2-2, with 8 bases lining up with TRBD2. V dropped 2 bases and J dropped 1; count of bases not matched to a gene: 9. The germline gives CDR1 MNHEY, CDR2 SMNVEV (reference sequence). The CDR3 spans 18 residues. The CDR3 DNA reads as TGTGCCAGCAGTTTACGGGTGGTAGCGGGGATGAACACCGGGGAGCTGTTTTTT. Translated: CASSLRVVAGMNTGELFF.

In this sample, this clonotype turned up a few times. The chain couples TRBV19 to TRBJ1-5; TRBD1 is a possible D gene (6 bases). The ends were cut back, 6 bases at V and 0 bases at J, with 12 bases in the middle. Germline V CDR1 and CDR2: LNHDA, SQIVND (reference sequence). The CDR3 runs to 15 residues. The CDR3 spells CASSDKGDSNQPQHF. The DNA for the CDR3 is TGTGCCAGTAGCGATAAGGGGGATAGCAATCAGCCCCAGCATTTT.

This clonotype was counted at least ten times. V and J are TRBV28 and TRBJ2-3, with no clear D. CDR1 is MDHEN and CDR2 is SYDVKM in the germline V gene. The length of the CDR3 is 14 residues. Trimming pared 7 bases from V and 5 bases from J, leaving 16 bases between. The CDR3 region is CASKEAGLRDTQYF. In DNA form, the CDR3 reads TGTGCCAGCAAAGAGGCCGGTCTCAGAGATACGCAGTATTTT. The variable domain in full, with the rest retrieved from reference TRBV28 and TRBJ2-3, is DVKVTQSSRYLVKRTGEKVFLECVQDMDHENMFWYRQDPGLGLRLIYFSYDVKMKEKGDIPEGYSVSREKKERFSLILESASTNQTSMYLCASKEAGLRDTQYFGPGTRLTVL.

This clonotype was counted only a few times. This chain links TRBV30 with TRBJ2-3; D unclear. This CDR3 is 13 amino acids long. V was pared by 1 base and J by 3 bases, with 8 bases between. Germline lookup yields CDR1 GTSNPN and CDR2 SVGIG (reference sequence). As DNA, the CDR3 is TGTGCCTGGAGTGGGTGGGTTACAGATACGCAGTATTTT. This gives the protein CAWSGWVTDTQYF.

This rearrangement joins TRBV7-3 to TRBJ2-2, with 10 bases aligning to TRBD1. CDR1 and CDR2 from the germline V gene are SGHTA and FQGTGA. CDR3 size: 16 residues. Losses at the gene ends were 5 bases for V and 3 bases for J; bases not matched to a gene: 6. CDR3 DNA: TGTGCCAGCAGCGAAACCGGGACAGGGGACACCGGGGAGCTGTTTTTT. The encoded protein is CASSETGTGDTGELFF.

There are many counts of this clonotype. The genes are TRBV2 and TRBJ2-2; 7 nucleotides line up with TRBD1. CDR3 length equals 16 residues. Unmatched junction bases numbered 7, after V lost 1 base and J lost 5 bases. Per the germline V gene, CDR1 is SNHLY and CDR2 is FYNNEI. This CDR3 is CASSEVDRAGTGELFF. The DNA for the CDR3 is TGTGCCAGCAGTGAAGTCGACAGGGCAGGGACCGGGGAGCTGTTTTTT. Based on the CDR3 plus reference TRBV2 and TRBJ2-2, the full variable domain is EPEVTQTPSHQVTQMGQEVILRCVPISNHLYFYWYRQILGQKVEFLVSFYNNEISEKSEIFDDQFSVERPDGSNFTLKIRSTKLEDSAMYFCASSEVDRAGTGELFFGEGSRLTVL.